Ten or more counts support the clone carrying this T cell receptor beta chain. Its antigen is undetermined. Germline V gives CDR1 SQVTM, CDR2 ANQGSEA. V dropped 7 bases and J dropped 8; count of bases not matched to a gene: 4. CDR3 length: 11 residues. The TCR beta CDR3 region was amplified from genomic DNA, with two rounds of multiplex PCR being used for the amplification. Primers (each specific to one TRBV or TRBJ gene) were used in first-round PCR. TCRdb recomputed calls from the multiplex PCR reads with MiXCR, one row per CDR3 protein. The top ten clones hold around 50% of a sample with 12,000 or so distinct CDR3 sequences, 35% of them seen once. The source of the sample is a study of prognosis after radiotherapy for stage I lung cancer. Study background: The non-small cell lung cancer patients were all considered medically inoperable, with comorbidities accounting for this in 12 of them. About a dozen men and more than five women, aged roughly 50 to 84 and with a median age of 74.5 years, made up the patients. A median of approximately 7 months after radiotherapy, distant metastases were seen in several patients, while no significant progression was shown by 15.

Study-wide results and caveats: Differences in TRBV and TRBJ gene usage were reportedly observed between patients with and without metastases.

The V call is TRBV29-1, the J call TRBJ1-2; the match to TRBD1 covers 10 bases. The starting material was PBMCs, obtained before or after stereotactic body radiation therapy (not recorded which). This TCR was sampled from a donor aged 50 or older with non-small cell lung cancer. CDR3 bases: TGCAGCGCGACAGGGGGCCGCGGCTACACCTTC. Translating it yields CSATGGRGYTF.